Listed below are T cell receptor beta chains from one sample, sequenced in a study of T cell repertoires in cytomegalovirus infection. From the reads, TCRdb called clonotypes with MiXCR, one entry per CDR3 protein. The sample has under 800,000 distinct CDR3 sequences, approximately 25% seen once; the top ten hold roughly 8%. Sequenced: CD8+ T cells from PBMCs. The receptor set was obtained from a human donor in good health (CMV status not recorded). Some clones in this sample may be carry-over from other donors' samples. The CDR3 runs from the conserved cysteine through the conserved F or W. The order of the fields is V gene, D gene, J gene, clone size, CDR3 DNA, CDR3 protein. The D gene is left open where the match is weak. For some rows the clone size is stated as once, few or many, or as a class when expanded; others skip it.

v_call: TRBV6-5; d_call: NA; j_call: TRBJ1-4; clone_size: NA; cdr3_nt: TGTGCCAGCAGTTACTCGCCTCTGGGTCCACTGTTTTTT; cdr3_aa: CASSYSPLGPLFF
v_call: TRBV19; d_call: TRBD2; j_call: TRBJ2-3; clone_size: NA; cdr3_nt: TGTGCCAGTTCGGCAGCGGGGCTTTCAGATACGCAGTATTTT; cdr3_aa: CASSAAGLSDTQYF
v_call: TRBV28; d_call: NA; j_call: TRBJ2-2; clone_size: NA; cdr3_nt: TGTGCCAGCAGAAGGACTGGGTCGGGCACCGGGGAGCTGTTTTTT; cdr3_aa: CASRRTGSGTGELFF
v_call: TRBV6-6; d_call: NA; j_call: TRBJ2-3; clone_size: NA; cdr3_nt: TGTGCCAGCAGTCAAGGGTTCGCAGATACGCAGTATTTT; cdr3_aa: CASSQGFADTQYF
v_call: TRBV4-2; d_call: NA; j_call: TRBJ2-3; clone_size: NA; cdr3_nt: TGTGCCAGCAGCCACGGCGGTCTAGCTGATACGCAGTATTTT; cdr3_aa: CASSHGGLADTQYF
v_call: TRBV7-2; d_call: NA; j_call: TRBJ2-7; clone_size: once; cdr3_nt: TGTGCCAGCAGCCCAGGCTACTCCCACGAGCAGTACTTC; cdr3_aa: CASSPGYSHEQYF
v_call: TRBV7-9; d_call: NA; j_call: TRBJ1-4; clone_size: many; cdr3_nt: TGTGCCAGCAGCTCCGGGGACGAAAAACTGTTTTTT; cdr3_aa: CASSSGDEKLFF
v_call: TRBV7-2; d_call: NA; j_call: TRBJ1-2; clone_size: many; cdr3_nt: TGTGCCAGCAGCTTAGCACCGTATGGCTACACCTTC; cdr3_aa: CASSLAPYGYTF
v_call: TRBV19; d_call: NA; j_call: TRBJ2-2; clone_size: NA; cdr3_nt: TGTGCCAGCGCCTATATTGTGTGGGACACCGGGGAGCTGTTTTTT; cdr3_aa: CASAYIVWDTGELFF
v_call: TRBV6-2/TRBV6-3; d_call: NA; j_call: TRBJ2-1; clone_size: few; cdr3_nt: TGTGCCAGCAGTTACACTAGCCTAGGATACAATGAGCAGTTCTTC; cdr3_aa: CASSYTSLGYNEQFF
v_call: TRBV7-6; d_call: TRBD2; j_call: TRBJ2-1; clone_size: many; cdr3_nt: TGTGCCAGCAGCTTAGCGAGCGGGGGGGCCTTCTACAATGAGCAGTTCTTC; cdr3_aa: CASSLASGGAFYNEQFF
v_call: TRBV4-1; d_call: NA; j_call: TRBJ1-1; clone_size: NA; cdr3_nt: TGCGCCAGCAGCCAGCCTGGGGACGGAAACACTGAAGCTTTCTTT; cdr3_aa: CASSQPGDGNTEAFF
v_call: TRBV15; d_call: NA; j_call: TRBJ2-1; clone_size: NA; cdr3_nt: TGTGCCACCAGCAGAGATTTGAGCTCCTACAATGAGCAGTTCTTC; cdr3_aa: CATSRDLSSYNEQFF
v_call: TRBV28; d_call: TRBD2; j_call: TRBJ2-2; clone_size: few; cdr3_nt: TGTGCCGAGAGGGCTAGCGGGGGGGCAGCGGGAACCGGGGAGCTGTTTTTT; cdr3_aa: CAERASGGAAGTGELFF
v_call: TRBV6-2/TRBV6-3; d_call: NA; j_call: TRBJ2-6; clone_size: NA; cdr3_nt: TGTGCCACCTCTACGGCCAACGTCCTGACTTTC; cdr3_aa: CATSTANVLTF
v_call: TRBV12-3/TRBV12-4; d_call: TRBD2; j_call: TRBJ2-3; clone_size: few; cdr3_nt: TGTGCCAGCACCCCGGGGCTAGCGGGGGGCGAGTGGCGCACAGATACGCAGTATTTT; cdr3_aa: CASTPGLAGGEWRTDTQYF
v_call: TRBV7-9; d_call: NA; j_call: TRBJ1-2; clone_size: NA; cdr3_nt: TGTGCCAGCAGCGACGCGGGGCTGGGCTACACCTTC; cdr3_aa: CASSDAGLGYTF
v_call: TRBV7-9; d_call: TRBD2; j_call: TRBJ2-5; clone_size: NA; cdr3_nt: TGTGCCAGCAGCTTAGGGACTAGCGGGGGCCCCCAAAAGACCCAGTACTTC; cdr3_aa: CASSLGTSGGPQKTQYF
v_call: TRBV15; d_call: TRBD1; j_call: TRBJ2-2; clone_size: many; cdr3_nt: TGTGCCACCAGCAGAGATAAGGGGGCCACCGGGGAGCTGTTTTTT; cdr3_aa: CATSRDKGATGELFF
v_call: TRBV20-1; d_call: NA; j_call: TRBJ2-7; clone_size: NA; cdr3_nt: TGCAGTGCTATCCCGACTAACTCCTACGAGCAGTACTTC; cdr3_aa: CSAIPTNSYEQYF
v_call: TRBV29-1; d_call: NA; j_call: TRBJ2-7; clone_size: few; cdr3_nt: TGCAGCGTTGAGGGGGACGGCTACGAGCAGTACTTC; cdr3_aa: CSVEGDGYEQYF
v_call: TRBV7-9; d_call: NA; j_call: TRBJ2-3; clone_size: many; cdr3_nt: TGTGCCAGCAGCCAAGGACAGACTTTCACAGATACGCAGTATTTT; cdr3_aa: CASSQGQTFTDTQYF
v_call: TRBV7-9; d_call: TRBD2; j_call: TRBJ2-4; clone_size: NA; cdr3_nt: TGTGCCAGCAGCTCACCTAGCGGGGGCAACAAAAACATTCAGTACTTC; cdr3_aa: CASSSPSGGNKNIQYF
v_call: TRBV7-6; d_call: TRBD2; j_call: TRBJ2-5; clone_size: NA; cdr3_nt: TGTGCCAGCAGCCAACTAGCGGGGGGCGGAGAGACCCAGTACTTC; cdr3_aa: CASSQLAGGGETQYF
v_call: TRBV6-2/TRBV6-3; d_call: NA; j_call: TRBJ1-2; clone_size: few; cdr3_nt: TGTGCCAGCAGTTACTCTTCCGGGTTTGGCTACACCTTC; cdr3_aa: CASSYSSGFGYTF
v_call: TRBV7-9; d_call: TRBD1; j_call: TRBJ2-1; clone_size: NA; cdr3_nt: TGTGCCAGCAGCTATCTGGGTCGAGGGACAGGGAGGGATGAGCAGTTCTTC; cdr3_aa: CASSYLGRGTGRDEQFF
v_call: TRBV20-1; d_call: NA; j_call: TRBJ1-2; clone_size: many; cdr3_nt: TGCAGTGCTAGACAGCCTAAGGAGTTGTGCTACACCTTC; cdr3_aa: CSARQPKELCYTF
v_call: TRBV28; d_call: NA; j_call: TRBJ2-3; clone_size: NA; cdr3_nt: TGTGCCAGCAGTTTATCTGGACCCTCTAGCACAGATACGCAGTATTTT; cdr3_aa: CASSLSGPSSTDTQYF
v_call: TRBV10-3; d_call: TRBD2; j_call: TRBJ2-1; clone_size: NA; cdr3_nt: TGTGCCATCAGTGCCTGGACTAGCGGGGGGGGTAATGAGCAGTTCTTC; cdr3_aa: CAISAWTSGGGNEQFF
v_call: TRBV20-1; d_call: TRBD1; j_call: TRBJ1-2; clone_size: many; cdr3_nt: TGCAGTGCTCTCCCGGGACAGGGGAACTATGGCTACACCTTC; cdr3_aa: CSALPGQGNYGYTF
v_call: TRBV12-3/TRBV12-4; d_call: NA; j_call: TRBJ2-1; clone_size: few; cdr3_nt: TGTGCCAGCAGTTTCAGGCTAGTCGGCAACAATGAGCAGTTCTTC; cdr3_aa: CASSFRLVGNNEQFF
v_call: TRBV7-9; d_call: TRBD1; j_call: TRBJ2-4; clone_size: NA; cdr3_nt: TGTGCCAGCAGCCTCGCCGCAGGGGGCTATTCCAAAAACATTCAGTACTTC; cdr3_aa: CASSLAAGGYSKNIQYF
v_call: TRBV10-1; d_call: TRBD2; j_call: TRBJ2-7; clone_size: NA; cdr3_nt: TGCGCCAGCAGTGAAGGTCTAGCGGGGGGACCTACCTACGAGCAGTACTTC; cdr3_aa: CASSEGLAGGPTYEQYF
v_call: TRBV12-3/TRBV12-4; d_call: NA; j_call: TRBJ1-4; clone_size: many; cdr3_nt: TGTGCCAGCAGTTTCCTTCCAAGCGGGACACCTAATGAAAAACTGTTTTTT; cdr3_aa: CASSFLPSGTPNEKLFF
v_call: TRBV7-6; d_call: TRBD1; j_call: TRBJ1-4; clone_size: NA; cdr3_nt: TGTGTCAGCAGCGGACAGGGGGCCACTAATGAAAAACTGTTTTTT; cdr3_aa: CVSSGQGATNEKLFF
v_call: TRBV2; d_call: NA; j_call: TRBJ1-1; clone_size: few; cdr3_nt: TGTGCCAGCAGTGAAGGCCGGCCGTGGGCTTTCTTT; cdr3_aa: CASSEGRPWAFF
v_call: TRBV7-6; d_call: NA; j_call: TRBJ2-1; clone_size: many; cdr3_nt: TGTGCCAGCAGCTTAGCCGAGAGGTTGACCGCGGTCCATGAGCAGTTCTTC; cdr3_aa: CASSLAERLTAVHEQFF
v_call: TRBV13; d_call: NA; j_call: TRBJ1-1; clone_size: few; cdr3_nt: TGTGCCAGCAGCTCCCACACTGCTGAAGCTTTCTTT; cdr3_aa: CASSSHTAEAFF
v_call: TRBV10-1; d_call: NA; j_call: TRBJ2-1; clone_size: NA; cdr3_nt: TGCGCCAGCAGTGACTCGGACGGATCCAATGAGCAGTTCTTC; cdr3_aa: CASSDSDGSNEQFF
v_call: TRBV6-4; d_call: NA; j_call: TRBJ2-1; clone_size: few; cdr3_nt: TGTGCCAGCAGTGACTCGTCTCGGGGGCATGATGAGCAGTTCTTC; cdr3_aa: CASSDSSRGHDEQFF
v_call: TRBV2; d_call: NA; j_call: TRBJ1-6; clone_size: NA; cdr3_nt: TGTGCCAGCAGTGAAGTGGGGGGCGATGTCTATAATTCACCCCTCCACTTT; cdr3_aa: CASSEVGGDVYNSPLHF
v_call: TRBV7-2; d_call: NA; j_call: TRBJ2-3; clone_size: many; cdr3_nt: TGTGCCAGCAGCCCTCTTCGACGAGTCGAGGATACGCAGTATTTT; cdr3_aa: CASSPLRRVEDTQYF
v_call: TRBV7-2; d_call: NA; j_call: TRBJ1-3; clone_size: many; cdr3_nt: TGTGCCAGCAGCACCGACCCCAGGGTTGAGGTCCTGGGGGGGACCCACTCTGGAAACACCATATATTTT; cdr3_aa: CASSTDPRVEVLGGTHSGNTIYF
v_call: TRBV6-2/TRBV6-3; d_call: TRBD1; j_call: TRBJ1-1; clone_size: NA; cdr3_nt: TGTGCCAGCGGCCTCGATCGGACAGGGGGTAACACTGAAGCTTTCTTT; cdr3_aa: CASGLDRTGGNTEAFF
v_call: TRBV28; d_call: NA; j_call: TRBJ1-2; clone_size: few; cdr3_nt: TGTGCCAGCACCCTGGTGGCGGACGGGGCCTATGGCTACACCTTC; cdr3_aa: CASTLVADGAYGYTF
v_call: TRBV7-9; d_call: NA; j_call: TRBJ1-1; clone_size: many; cdr3_nt: TGTGCCAGCAGCTTTGGAGGTCTGGCAGAAGCTTTCTTT; cdr3_aa: CASSFGGLAEAFF
v_call: TRBV20-1; d_call: NA; j_call: TRBJ2-2; clone_size: NA; cdr3_nt: TGCAGTGGACAGGAAAACTCCGGGGAGCTGTTTTTT; cdr3_aa: CSGQENSGELFF
v_call: TRBV15; d_call: NA; j_call: TRBJ1-5; clone_size: NA; cdr3_nt: TGTGCCACCAGTCCGGGACCGCCTCTCCCTCATAGCAATCAGCCCCAGCATTTT; cdr3_aa: CATSPGPPLPHSNQPQHF
v_call: TRBV7-7; d_call: TRBD2; j_call: TRBJ2-5; clone_size: NA; cdr3_nt: TGTGCTAGCAGCCCGGGGACTAGCGGGGGGCAGTACCAAGAGACCCAGTACTTC; cdr3_aa: CASSPGTSGGQYQETQYF
v_call: TRBV29-1; d_call: TRBD1; j_call: TRBJ1-2; clone_size: NA; cdr3_nt: TGCAGCGCCAACCGGGACAGCAGTGGCTACACCTTC; cdr3_aa: CSANRDSSGYTF
v_call: TRBV6-5; d_call: TRBD1; j_call: TRBJ1-2; clone_size: few; cdr3_nt: TGTGCCAGCAGTTACTCCGGGACAGGGGTGGGCTACACCTTC; cdr3_aa: CASSYSGTGVGYTF
v_call: TRBV27; d_call: TRBD1; j_call: TRBJ2-4; clone_size: NA; cdr3_nt: TGTGCCAGCAGTCCGGGACAGTACATTCAGTACTTC; cdr3_aa: CASSPGQYIQYF
v_call: TRBV29-1; d_call: NA; j_call: TRBJ2-2; clone_size: NA; cdr3_nt: TGCAGCGTTGAATGGGAAAACACCGGGGAGCTGTTTTTT; cdr3_aa: CSVEWENTGELFF
v_call: TRBV10-3; d_call: TRBD1; j_call: TRBJ1-2; clone_size: once; cdr3_nt: TGTGCCATCAGTGGGTCGTCAGGGGGCTCTGTTAACTATGGCTACACCTTC; cdr3_aa: CAISGSSGGSVNYGYTF
v_call: TRBV28; d_call: TRBD1; j_call: TRBJ1-4; clone_size: few; cdr3_nt: TGTGCCAGCAGTTCCGTCGACAGGGACAATGAAAAACTGTTTTTT; cdr3_aa: CASSSVDRDNEKLFF
v_call: TRBV5-1; d_call: TRBD1; j_call: TRBJ2-3; clone_size: NA; cdr3_nt: TGCGCCAGCAGCACCTACCGACAGGGGTCTAGCACAGATACGCAGTATTTT; cdr3_aa: CASSTYRQGSSTDTQYF
v_call: TRBV6-6; d_call: NA; j_call: TRBJ1-1; clone_size: few; cdr3_nt: TGTGCCAGCAGTTATGTCAGGGAAAGTGAAGCTTTCTTT; cdr3_aa: CASSYVRESEAFF
v_call: TRBV7-6; d_call: TRBD2; j_call: TRBJ2-1; clone_size: many; cdr3_nt: TGTGCCAGCAGCTCCCAGCGGGGGGGTTACAATGAGCAGTTCTTC; cdr3_aa: CASSSQRGGYNEQFF
v_call: TRBV6-6; d_call: NA; j_call: TRBJ2-5; clone_size: NA; cdr3_nt: TGTGCCAGCAGTTACACCTCTGAGACCCAGTACTTC; cdr3_aa: CASSYTSETQYF